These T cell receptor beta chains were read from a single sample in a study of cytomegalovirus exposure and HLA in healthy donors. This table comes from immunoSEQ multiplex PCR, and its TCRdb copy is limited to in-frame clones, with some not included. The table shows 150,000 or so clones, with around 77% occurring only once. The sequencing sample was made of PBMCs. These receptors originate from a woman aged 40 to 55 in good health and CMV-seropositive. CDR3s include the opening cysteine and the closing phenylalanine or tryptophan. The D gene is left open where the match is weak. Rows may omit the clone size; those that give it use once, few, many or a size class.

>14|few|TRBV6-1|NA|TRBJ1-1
TGTGCCAGCAGTGAAGACGGGGTGTACACTGAAGCTTTCTTT
CASSEDGVYTEAFF
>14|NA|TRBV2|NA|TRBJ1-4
TGTGCCAGCAGTGTTGGGAGGGCTAATGAAAAACTGTTTTTT
CASSVGRANEKLFF
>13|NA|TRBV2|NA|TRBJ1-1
TGTGCCAGCAGCGCGGGGATGAACACTGAAGCTTTCTTT
CASSAGMNTEAFF
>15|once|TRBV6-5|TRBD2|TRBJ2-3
TGTGCCACCACTGCCGGGACTAGCGGGGGGGATACGCAGTATTTT
CATTAGTSGGDTQYF
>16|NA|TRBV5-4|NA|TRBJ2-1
TGTGCCAGCAGCTTGGCGGGGAGGGGGATCTACAATGAGCAGTTCTTC
CASSLAGRGIYNEQFF
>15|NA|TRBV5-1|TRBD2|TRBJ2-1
TGCGCCAGCAGCTTGGTAAGCGGGGGAATAGATGAGCAGTTCTTC
CASSLVSGGIDEQFF
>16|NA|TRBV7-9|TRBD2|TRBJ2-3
TGTGCCAGCAGCTTCGGACTAGCGATAAGCACAGATACGCAGTATTTT
CASSFGLAISTDTQYF
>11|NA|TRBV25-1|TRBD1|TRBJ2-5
TGTGCCAGCTGGACAGGGGTGACCCAGTACTTC
CASWTGVTQYF
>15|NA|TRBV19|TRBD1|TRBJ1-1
TGTGCCAGTAGTACGGGACAGGGAACAGGGACTGAAGCTTTCTTT
CASSTGQGTGTEAFF
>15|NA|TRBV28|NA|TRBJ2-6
TGTGCCAGCAGTCAATCAGGGGCTGGGGCCAACGTCCTGACTTTC
CASSQSGAGANVLTF
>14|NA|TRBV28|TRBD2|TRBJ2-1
TGTGCCAGCACACTAGCGGGGGGGCCGGTTGAGCAGTTCTTC
CASTLAGGPVEQFF
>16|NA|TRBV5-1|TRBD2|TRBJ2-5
TGCGCCAGCAGCACGGCGGGGGGCTTAATTCAAGAGACCCAGTACTTC
CASSTAGGLIQETQYF
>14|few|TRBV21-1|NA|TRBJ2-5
TGTGCCAGCAGCAGAGGGACAGGGGATGAGACCCAGTACTTC
CASSRGTGDETQYF
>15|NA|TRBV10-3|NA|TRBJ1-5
TGTGCCATCAGTCAATCCGACAGGATCAATCAGCCCCAGCATTTT
CAISQSDRINQPQHF
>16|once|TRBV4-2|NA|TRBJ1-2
TGTGCCAGCAGCCAAGATATTCCGGAGGGAGTCTATGGCTACACCTTC
CASSQDIPEGVYGYTF
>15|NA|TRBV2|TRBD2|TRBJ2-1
TGTGCCAACAAGGTAGCGGGGGGGCCCTACAATGAGCAGTTCTTC
CANKVAGGPYNEQFF
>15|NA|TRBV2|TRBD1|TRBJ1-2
TGTGCCAGCAGTGAACAGGGGGGTTTGGGCTATGGCTACACCTTC
CASSEQGGLGYGYTF
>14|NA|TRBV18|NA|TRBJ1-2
TGTGCCAGCTCACCAAACCGGGACTCCGGGAAATACACCTTC
CASSPNRDSGKYTF
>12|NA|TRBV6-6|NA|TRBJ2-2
TGTGCCAGCAGTTTCCTCACCGGGGAGCTGTTTTTT
CASSFLTGELFF
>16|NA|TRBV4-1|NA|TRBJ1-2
TGCGCCAGCAGCCAAGTCGGGGGGGGCGCTTACTATGGCTACACCTTC
CASSQVGGGAYYGYTF
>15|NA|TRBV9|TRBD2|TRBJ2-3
TGTGCCAGCAGCGTAGCCGGGGGGATCACAGATACGCAGTATTTT
CASSVAGGITDTQYF
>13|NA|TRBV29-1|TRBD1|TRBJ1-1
TGCAGCGTTGGCTCAACAGGGGGCACTGAAGCTTTCTTT
CSVGSTGGTEAFF
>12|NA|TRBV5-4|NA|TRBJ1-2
TGTGCCAGCAGCTTGGGAGCGTATGGCTACACCTTC
CASSLGAYGYTF
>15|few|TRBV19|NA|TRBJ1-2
TGTGCCAGTAGCCCCTCCTCACAACTACTCTATGGCTACACCTTC
CASSPSSQLLYGYTF
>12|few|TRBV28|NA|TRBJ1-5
TGTGCCAGCAGGGGCAGCAATCAGCCCCAGCATTTT
CASRGSNQPQHF
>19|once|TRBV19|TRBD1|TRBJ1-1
TGTGCCAGTAGCTTCTTGGCGTCCGCCCAAGGGGGCTTCGGGACTGAAGCTTTCTTT
CASSFLASAQGGFGTEAFF
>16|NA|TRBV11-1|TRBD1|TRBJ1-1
TGTGCCAGCAGCCGACCCGGGACAGGGAGAAGTTCTGAAGCTTTCTTT
CASSRPGTGRSSEAFF
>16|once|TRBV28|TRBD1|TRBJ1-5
TGTGCCAGCAGTTCCCAGACAGGGGGGAGCAATCAGCCCCAGCATTTT
CASSSQTGGSNQPQHF